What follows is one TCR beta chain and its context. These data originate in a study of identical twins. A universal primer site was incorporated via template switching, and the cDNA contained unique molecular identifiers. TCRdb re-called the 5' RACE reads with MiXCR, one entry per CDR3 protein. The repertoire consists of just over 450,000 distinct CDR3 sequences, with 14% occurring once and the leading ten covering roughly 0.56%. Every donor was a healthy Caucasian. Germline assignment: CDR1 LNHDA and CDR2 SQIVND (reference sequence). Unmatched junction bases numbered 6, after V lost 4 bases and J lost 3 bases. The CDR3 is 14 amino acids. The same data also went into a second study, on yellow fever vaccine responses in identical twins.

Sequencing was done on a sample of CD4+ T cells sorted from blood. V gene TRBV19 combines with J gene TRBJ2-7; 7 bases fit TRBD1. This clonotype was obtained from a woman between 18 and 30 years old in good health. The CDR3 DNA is TGTGCCAGTAGTACTTCCGGACAGGTCTACGAGCAGTACTTC. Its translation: CASSTSGQVYEQYF.